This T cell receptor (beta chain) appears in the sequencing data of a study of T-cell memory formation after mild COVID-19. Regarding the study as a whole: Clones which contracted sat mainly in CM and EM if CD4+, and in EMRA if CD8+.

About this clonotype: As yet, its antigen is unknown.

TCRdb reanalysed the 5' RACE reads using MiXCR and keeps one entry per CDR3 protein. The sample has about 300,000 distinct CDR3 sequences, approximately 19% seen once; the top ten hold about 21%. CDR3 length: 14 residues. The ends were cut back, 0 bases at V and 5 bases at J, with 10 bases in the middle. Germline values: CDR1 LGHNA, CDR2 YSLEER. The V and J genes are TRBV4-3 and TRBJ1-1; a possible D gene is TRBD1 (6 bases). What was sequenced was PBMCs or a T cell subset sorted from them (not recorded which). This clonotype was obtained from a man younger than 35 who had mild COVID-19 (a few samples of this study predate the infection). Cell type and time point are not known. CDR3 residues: CASSQEKGGTEAFF. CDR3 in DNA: TGCGCCAGCAGCCAAGAAAAGGGGGGGACTGAAGCTTTCTTT.